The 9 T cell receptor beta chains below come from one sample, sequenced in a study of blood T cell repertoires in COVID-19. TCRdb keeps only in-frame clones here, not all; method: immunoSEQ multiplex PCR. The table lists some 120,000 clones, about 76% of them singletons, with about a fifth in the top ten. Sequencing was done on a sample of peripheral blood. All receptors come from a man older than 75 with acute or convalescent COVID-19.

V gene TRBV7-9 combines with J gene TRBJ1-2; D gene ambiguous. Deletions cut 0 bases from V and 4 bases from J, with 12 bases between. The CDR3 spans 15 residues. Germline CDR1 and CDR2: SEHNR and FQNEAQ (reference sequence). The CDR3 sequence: CASSLARAGTYGYTF. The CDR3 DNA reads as TGTGCCAGCAGCTTAGCCCGCGCGGGAACCTATGGCTACACCTTC.

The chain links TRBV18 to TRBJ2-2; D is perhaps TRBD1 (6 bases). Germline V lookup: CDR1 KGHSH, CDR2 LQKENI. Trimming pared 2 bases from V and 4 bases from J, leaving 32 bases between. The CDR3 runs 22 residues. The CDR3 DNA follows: TGTGCCAGCTCACCAAAAACTCGGACAGAGGAAAAAATCACTAAAAGCACCGGGGAGCTGTTTTTT. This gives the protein CASSPKTRTEEKITKSTGELFF.

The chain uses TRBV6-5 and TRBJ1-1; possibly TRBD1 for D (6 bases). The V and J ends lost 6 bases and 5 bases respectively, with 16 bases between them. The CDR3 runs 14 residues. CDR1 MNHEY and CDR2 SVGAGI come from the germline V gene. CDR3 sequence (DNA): TGTGCCAGCAGAACTACAGGGACGGGGACTGAAGCTTTCTTT. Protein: CASRTTGTGTEAFF.

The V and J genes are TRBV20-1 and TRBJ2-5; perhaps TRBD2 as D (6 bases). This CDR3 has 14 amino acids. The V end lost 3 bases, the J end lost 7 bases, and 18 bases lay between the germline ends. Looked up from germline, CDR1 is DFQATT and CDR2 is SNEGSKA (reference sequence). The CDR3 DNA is TGCAGTGCTAGTTCAAGCGGGCCGTCCGGGACCCAGTACTTC. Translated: CSASSSGPSGTQYF.

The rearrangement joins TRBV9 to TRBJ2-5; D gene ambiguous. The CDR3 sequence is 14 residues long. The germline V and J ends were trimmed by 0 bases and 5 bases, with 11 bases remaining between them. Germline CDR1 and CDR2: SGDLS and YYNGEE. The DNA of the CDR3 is TGTGCCAGCAGCGTAGGCAGGTTTGAGGAGACCCAGTACTTC. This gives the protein CASSVGRFEETQYF.

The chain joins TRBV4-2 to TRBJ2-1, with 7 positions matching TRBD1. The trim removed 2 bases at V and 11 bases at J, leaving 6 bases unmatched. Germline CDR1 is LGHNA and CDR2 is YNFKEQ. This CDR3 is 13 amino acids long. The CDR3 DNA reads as TGTGCCAGCAGCCAAAAAGACAGGGCGAAGCAGTTCTTC. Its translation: CASSQKDRAKQFF.

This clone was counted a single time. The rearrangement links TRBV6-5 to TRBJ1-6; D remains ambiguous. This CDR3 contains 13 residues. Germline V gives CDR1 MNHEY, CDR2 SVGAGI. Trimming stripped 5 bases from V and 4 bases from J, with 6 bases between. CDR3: CASSTDYNSPLHF. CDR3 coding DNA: TGTGCCAGCAGTACAGATTATAATTCACCCCTCCACTTT.

The CDR3 DNA reads as TGTGCCAGCAGTTACTCGCTAGGCGGGAATTCACCCCTCCACTTT. Amino acid sequence: CASSYSLGGNSPLHF. The gene calls are TRBV6-6 and TRBJ1-6, with no clear D. Deletions cut 0 bases from V and 7 bases from J, with 10 bases between. The CDR3 length is 15 residues. Germline CDR1 reads MNHNY; CDR2 reads SVGAGI (reference sequence).

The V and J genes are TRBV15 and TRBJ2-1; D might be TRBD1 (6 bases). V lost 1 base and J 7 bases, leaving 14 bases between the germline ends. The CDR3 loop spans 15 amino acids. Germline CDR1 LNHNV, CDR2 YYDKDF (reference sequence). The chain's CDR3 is CATSRGKTGSNEQFF. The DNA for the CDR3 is TGTGCCACCAGCAGAGGGAAAACAGGGAGTAATGAGCAGTTCTTC.